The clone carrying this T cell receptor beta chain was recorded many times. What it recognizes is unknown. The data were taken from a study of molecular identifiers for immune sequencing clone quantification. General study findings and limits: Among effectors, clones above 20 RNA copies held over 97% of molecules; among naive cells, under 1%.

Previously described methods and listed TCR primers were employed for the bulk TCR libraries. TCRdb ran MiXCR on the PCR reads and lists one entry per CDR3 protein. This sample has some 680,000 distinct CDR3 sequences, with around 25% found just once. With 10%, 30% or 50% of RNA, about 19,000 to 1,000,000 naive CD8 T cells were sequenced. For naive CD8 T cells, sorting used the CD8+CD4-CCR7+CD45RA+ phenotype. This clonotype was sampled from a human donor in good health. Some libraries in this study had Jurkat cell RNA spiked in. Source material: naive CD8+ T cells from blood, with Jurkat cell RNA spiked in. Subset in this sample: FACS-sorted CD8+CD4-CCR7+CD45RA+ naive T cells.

The CDR3 sequence: CASRPRDRHMNTEAFF. In DNA form, the CDR3 reads TGCGCCAGCAGACCCAGGGACCGACACATGAACACTGAAGCTTTCTTT. The genes are TRBV5-1 and TRBJ1-1; D is perhaps TRBD1 (5 bases). Germline assignment: CDR1 SGHRS and CDR2 YFSETQ. V was pared by 5 bases and J by 0 bases, with 17 bases between. This CDR3 spans 16 amino acids.